This T cell receptor beta chain came from a study of blood T cell repertoires in COVID-19. Study overall: Both acute and convalescent COVID-19 samples were obtained from the United States, Italy and Spain. The cDNA or gDNA used as material had been derived from T cells, B-cell-depleted T cells, or PBMCs.

Source study methods: Quantification of nucleated cells was approximated via reference gene primer amplification. The assay was immunoSEQ multiplex PCR, and TCRdb's table has in-frame clones only and misses some. Clone size and the V and J calls come from that table; the DNA yielded D and trimming. Here the sample spans about 150,000 clones, approximately 78% being singletons. The sequencing input was peripheral blood. The sequence was collected from a human donor with acute or convalescent COVID-19. The donor label of this sample is uncertain.

CDR3: CASSRSGRKETQYF. The CDR3 coding sequence is TGTGCCAGCAGCCGGTCGGGGAGAAAAGAGACCCAGTACTTC. The chain joins TRBV3-1 (or the pseudogene TRBV3-2) to TRBJ2-5; D may be TRBD2 (5 bases). Trimming left V 4 bases short and J 3 bases short, with 12 bases between. In germline, CDR1 is LGHDT, CDR2 YNNKEL (reference sequence). The CDR3 is 14 residues long.